What follows is one T cell receptor (beta chain) and its context. The antigen remains undetermined. The data were obtained in a study of CD8 T cells in ankylosing spondylitis. Study observations and caveats: Existing reports had already noted some motif variants in reactive arthritis synovial fluid and blood. Clones linked with disease were CD8+ and fairly uncommon in the peripheral blood. Matched ankylosing spondylitis synovial fluid reportedly contained a significantly enriched population of disease-linked clones.

The CDR3 contains 15 residues. V was pared by 6 bases and J by 0 bases, with 12 bases between. CDR1 and CDR2 (germline): MNHEY, SMNVEV (reference sequence). Using quantitative 5'-RACE with molecular barcodes, the authors made TCR beta libraries. MiXCR was run by TCRdb on the 5' RACE reads, yielding one entry per CDR3 protein. The data contain 250,000 to 300,000 distinct CDR3 sequences, about 20% of them seen just once; the ten biggest clones take up less than 35%. The chain combines TRBV27 with TRBJ2-1; D gene ambiguous. Sequencing used blood, either unsorted or a sorted T cell fraction (not recorded which). The sequence came from a male donor with ankylosing spondylitis or in good health (not recorded which). CDR3 loop: CASRDIYSSYNEQFF. CDR3 sequence (DNA): TGTGCCAGCAGAGACATCTACAGCTCCTACAATGAGCAGTTCTTC.